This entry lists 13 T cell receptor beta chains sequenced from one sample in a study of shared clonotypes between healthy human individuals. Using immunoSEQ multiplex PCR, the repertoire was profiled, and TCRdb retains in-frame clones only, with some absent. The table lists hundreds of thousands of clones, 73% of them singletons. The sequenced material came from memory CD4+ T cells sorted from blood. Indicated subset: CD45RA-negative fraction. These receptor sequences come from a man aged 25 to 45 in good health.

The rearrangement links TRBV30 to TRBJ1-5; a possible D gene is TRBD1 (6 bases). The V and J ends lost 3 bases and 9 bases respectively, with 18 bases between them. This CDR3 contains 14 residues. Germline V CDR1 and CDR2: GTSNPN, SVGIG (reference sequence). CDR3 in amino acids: CAWSYTGLARPQHF. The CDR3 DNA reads TGTGCCTGGAGCTATACAGGGCTGGCTCGGCCCCAGCATTTT.

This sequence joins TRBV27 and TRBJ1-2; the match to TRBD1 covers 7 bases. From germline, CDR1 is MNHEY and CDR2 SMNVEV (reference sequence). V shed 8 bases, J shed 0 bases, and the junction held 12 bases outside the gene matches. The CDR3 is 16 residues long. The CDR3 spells CASSYRDRNTNYGYTF. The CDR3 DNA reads TGTGCCAGCTCATACCGGGACAGAAATACTAACTATGGCTACACCTTC.

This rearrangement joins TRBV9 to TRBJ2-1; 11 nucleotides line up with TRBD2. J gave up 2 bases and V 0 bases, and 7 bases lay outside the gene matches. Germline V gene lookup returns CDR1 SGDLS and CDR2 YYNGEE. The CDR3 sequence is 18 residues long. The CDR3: CASSVANSGRVAYNEQFF. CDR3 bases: TGTGCCAGCAGCGTAGCTAATAGCGGGAGGGTAGCCTACAATGAGCAGTTCTTC.

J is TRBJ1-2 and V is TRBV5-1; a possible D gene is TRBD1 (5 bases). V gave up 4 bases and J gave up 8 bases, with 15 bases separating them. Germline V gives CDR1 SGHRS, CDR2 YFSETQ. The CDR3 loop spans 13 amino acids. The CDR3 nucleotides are TGCGCCAGCAGCCCTGGGACGGTAGAAGGCTACACCTTC. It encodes CASSPGTVEGYTF. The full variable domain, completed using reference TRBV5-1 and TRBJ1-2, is KAGVTQTPRYLIKTRGQQVTLSCSPISGHRSVSWYQQTPGQGLQFLFEYFSETQRNKGNFPGRFSGRQFSNSRSEMNVSTLELGDSALYLCASSPGTVEGYTFGSGTRLTVV.

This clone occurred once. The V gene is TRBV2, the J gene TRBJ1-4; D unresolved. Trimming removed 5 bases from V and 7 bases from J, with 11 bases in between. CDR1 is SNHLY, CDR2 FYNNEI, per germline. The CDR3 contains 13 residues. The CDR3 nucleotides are TGTGCCAGCAGTCTCAACCTTAGTGAAAAACTGTTTTTT. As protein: CASSLNLSEKLFF.

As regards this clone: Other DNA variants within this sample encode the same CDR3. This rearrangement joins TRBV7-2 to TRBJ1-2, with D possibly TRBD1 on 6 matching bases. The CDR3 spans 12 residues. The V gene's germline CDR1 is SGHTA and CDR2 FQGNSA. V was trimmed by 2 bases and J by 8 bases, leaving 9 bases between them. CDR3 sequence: CASSLQGGGYTF. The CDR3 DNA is TGTGCCAGCAGCTTACAAGGGGGAGGCTACACCTTC.

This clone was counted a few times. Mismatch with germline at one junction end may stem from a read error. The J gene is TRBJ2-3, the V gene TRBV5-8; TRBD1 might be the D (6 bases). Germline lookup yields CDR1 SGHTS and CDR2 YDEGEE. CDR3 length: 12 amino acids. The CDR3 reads CASSPATHRVNF. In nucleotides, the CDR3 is TGTGCCAGCAGCCCGGCCACGCACAGGGTGAATTTT.

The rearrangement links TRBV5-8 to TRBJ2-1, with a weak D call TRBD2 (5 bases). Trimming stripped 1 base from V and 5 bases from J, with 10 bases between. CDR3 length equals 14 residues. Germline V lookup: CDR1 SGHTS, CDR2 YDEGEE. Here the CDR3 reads CASSLTGLHNEQFF. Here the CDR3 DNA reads TGTGCCAGCAGCTTGACCGGACTCCACAATGAGCAGTTCTTC.

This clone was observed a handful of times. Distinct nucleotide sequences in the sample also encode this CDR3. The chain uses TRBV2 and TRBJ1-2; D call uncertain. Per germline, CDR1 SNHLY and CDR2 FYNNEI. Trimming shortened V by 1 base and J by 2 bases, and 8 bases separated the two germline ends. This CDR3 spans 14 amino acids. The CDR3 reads CASSEEGSNYGYTF. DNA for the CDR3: TGTGCCAGCAGTGAAGAGGGCTCCAACTATGGCTACACCTTC. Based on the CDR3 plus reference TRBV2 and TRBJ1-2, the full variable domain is EPEVTQTPSHQVTQMGQEVILRCVPISNHLYFYWYRQILGQKVEFLVSFYNNEISEKSEIFDDQFSVERPDGSNFTLKIRSTKLEDSAMYFCASSEEGSNYGYTFGSGTRLTVV.

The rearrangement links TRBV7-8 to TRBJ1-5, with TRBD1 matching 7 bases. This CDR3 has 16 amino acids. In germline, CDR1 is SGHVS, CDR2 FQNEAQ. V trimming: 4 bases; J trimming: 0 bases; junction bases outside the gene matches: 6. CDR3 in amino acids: CASSSRRTGSNQPQHF. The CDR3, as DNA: TGTGCCAGCAGCTCCAGACGGACAGGTAGCAATCAGCCCCAGCATTTT.

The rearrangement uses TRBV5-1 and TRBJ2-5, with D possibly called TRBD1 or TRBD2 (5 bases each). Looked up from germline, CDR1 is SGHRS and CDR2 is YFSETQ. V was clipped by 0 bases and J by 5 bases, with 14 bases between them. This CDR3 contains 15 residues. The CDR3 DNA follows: TGCGCCAGCAGCTTGGACGGGGCCAAAGGGGAGACCCAGTACTTC. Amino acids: CASSLDGAKGETQYF.

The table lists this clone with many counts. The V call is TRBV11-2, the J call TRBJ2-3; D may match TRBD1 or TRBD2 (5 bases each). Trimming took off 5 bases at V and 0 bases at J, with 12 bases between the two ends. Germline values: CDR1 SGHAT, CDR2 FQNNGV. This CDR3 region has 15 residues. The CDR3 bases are TGTGCCAGCAGCCAAAGGGGAGCGAGCACAGATACGCAGTATTTT. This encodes CASSQRGASTDTQYF.

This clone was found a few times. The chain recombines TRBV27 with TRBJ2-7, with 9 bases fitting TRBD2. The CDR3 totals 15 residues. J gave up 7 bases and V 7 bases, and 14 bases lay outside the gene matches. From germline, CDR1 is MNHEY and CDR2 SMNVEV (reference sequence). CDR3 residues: CASTPGRTSVEEQYF. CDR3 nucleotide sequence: TGTGCCAGCACCCCGGGGAGGACTAGCGTAGAAGAGCAGTACTTC.